This T cell receptor beta chain was sequenced during a study of shared clonotypes between healthy human individuals. Findings and limits, study-wide: Non-shared clonotypes displayed generation probabilities falling below those of clonotypes present in all four donors.

Adult donors, all healthy and HIV-negative, had no recent acute infections or vaccinations. Investigators divided CD4+ cells into CD45RA+ naive and CD45RA-negative memory subsets. Comment on this clone: Its antigen is not identified.

Deep was the level at which the assay was run. Assay: immunoSEQ multiplex PCR; the TCRdb copy retains only in-frame clones and omits some. The table shows about 2 million clones, with 90% to 95% occurring only once. This clonotype was obtained from a man in his late teens or twenties in good health. Sequenced input: naive CD4+ T cells sorted from blood. Sample subset: CD45RA+ positively selected.

Here the CDR3 DNA reads TGTGCCAGCAGCCAAGACAGGGGGCGAAACGCTAACTATGGCTACACCTTC. Translating gives CASSQDRGRNANYGYTF. The chain recombines TRBV7-9 with TRBJ1-2, with 10 bases matching TRBD1. Germline CDR1 is SEHNR and CDR2 is FQNEAQ (reference sequence). V trimming: 5 bases; J trimming: 0 bases; junction bases outside the gene matches: 9. The CDR3 extends over 17 amino acids. Complete variable domain (other parts from reference TRBV7-9 and TRBJ1-2): DTGVSQNPRHKITKRGQNVTFRCDPISEHNRLYWYRQTLGQGPEFLTYFQNEAQLEKSRLLSDRFSAERPKGSFSTLEIQRTEQGDSAMYLCASSQDRGRNANYGYTFGSGTRLTVV.